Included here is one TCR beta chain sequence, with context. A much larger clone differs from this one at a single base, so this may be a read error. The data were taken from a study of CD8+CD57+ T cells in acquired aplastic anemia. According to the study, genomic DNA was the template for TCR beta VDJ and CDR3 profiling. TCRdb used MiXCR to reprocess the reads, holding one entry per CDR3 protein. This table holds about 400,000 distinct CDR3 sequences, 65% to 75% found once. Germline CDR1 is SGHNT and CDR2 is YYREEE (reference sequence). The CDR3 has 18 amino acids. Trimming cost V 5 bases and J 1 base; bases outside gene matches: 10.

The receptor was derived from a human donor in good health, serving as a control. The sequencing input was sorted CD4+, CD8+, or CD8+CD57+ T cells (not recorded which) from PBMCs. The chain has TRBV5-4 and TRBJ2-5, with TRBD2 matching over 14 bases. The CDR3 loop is CASSPTGTSGGRQETQYF. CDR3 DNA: TGTGCCAGCAGTCCCACCGGGACTAGCGGGGGCCGCCAAGAGACCCAGTACTTC. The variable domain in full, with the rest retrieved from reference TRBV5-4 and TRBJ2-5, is ETGVTQSPTHLIKTRGQQVTLRCSSQSGHNTVSWYQQALGQGPQFIFQYYREEENGRGNFPPRFSGLQFPNYSSELNVNALELDDSALYLCASSPTGTSGGRQETQYFGPGTRLLVL.